The rows below give T cell receptor beta chains drawn from one sample of a study of neurological immune-mediated disorders. TCRdb used MiXCR to reprocess the 5' RACE reads, holding one entry per CDR3 protein. The sample holds 75,000 to 90,000 distinct CDR3 sequences, about 9.3% seen once. Sequencing was performed on PBMCs. The receptors were gathered from a man aged 40-55 years in good health. Each CDR3 is given with its conserved first and last residue. Fields, in order: J gene, D gene, clone size, CDR3 length, V gene, CDR3 DNA, CDR3 protein. The D gene is left open where the match is weak. A row's size may be missing; if present it is once, few, many or a size class.

>TRBJ2-1|.|many|16|TRBV11-2
TGTGCCAGCAGCTTAGCGCGGCTAGTGGTCTACAATGAGCAGTTCTTC
CASSLARLVVYNEQFF
>TRBJ1-5|TRBD1|many|17|TRBV20-1
TGCAGTGCTGTGACTTCAGGGGGCAGTAGTGGCAATCAGCCCCAGCATTTT
CSAVTSGGSSGNQPQHF
>TRBJ2-3|.|many|15|TRBV5-1
TGCGCCAGCAGCTTGACAGGGTCGGGCACAGATACGCAGTATTTT
CASSLTGSGTDTQYF
>TRBJ2-4|.|many|12|TRBV5-5
TGTGCCAGCAGCTTAGACCCGGGCAGTCAGTACTTC
CASSLDPGSQYF
>TRBJ2-3|.|many|11|TRBV29-1
TGCAGCGTTGAAAGGTCAGATACGCAGTATTTT
CSVERSDTQYF
>TRBJ2-3|TRBD2|many|14|TRBV10-1
TGCGCCAGCAGCGGACTAGACCTCACAGATACGCAGTATTTT
CASSGLDLTDTQYF
>TRBJ2-1|TRBD2|many|16|TRBV5-1
TGCGCCAGCAGCTCCCTAAAAGCGGGGGGGCCCAATGAGCAGTTCTTC
CASSSLKAGGPNEQFF
>TRBJ1-1|.|many|15|TRBV6-5
TGTGCCAGCAGTTACTCGATCAGGGAAGGCACTGAAGCTTTCTTT
CASSYSIREGTEAFF
>TRBJ2-3|TRBD2|many|16|TRBV7-2
TGTGCCAGCAGCTTACTAGCGGGGAGCGGCACAGATACGCAGTATTTT
CASSLLAGSGTDTQYF
>TRBJ1-5|.|many|16|TRBV6-5
TGTGCCAGCACCGAGGGATGGCCTTATAGCAATCAGCCCCAGCATTTT
CASTEGWPYSNQPQHF
>TRBJ2-7|.|many|17|TRBV5-1
TGCGCCAGCAGCTTGCCGAAATCAGAGGGCCCATCCTACGAGCAGTACTTC
CASSLPKSEGPSYEQYF
>TRBJ2-3|.|many|16|TRBV5-1
TGCGCCAGCAGCTTCCGCGGAGCGGGCGGGGCCGATACGCAGTATTTT
CASSFRGAGGADTQYF
>TRBJ2-7|TRBD2|.|15|TRBV7-2
TGTGCCAGTAGCTCTAAGGGACTAGAATTCAGCGAGCAGTACTTC
CASSSKGLEFSEQYF
>TRBJ2-3|.|few|17|TRBV6-6
TGTGCCAGCAGTGACCGACCGGGGCGCACTAGCACAGATACGCAGTATTTT
CASSDRPGRTSTDTQYF
>TRBJ2-7|.|few|16|TRBV18
TGTGCCAGCTCACCACCGTCGAGCGAGAGCTCCTACGAGCAGTACTTC
CASSPPSSESSYEQYF
>TRBJ2-7|TRBD1|.|15|TRBV7-6
TGTGCCAGTAGCTCCTCGGACAGGGGTATCTACGAGCAGTACTTC
CASSSSDRGIYEQYF
>TRBJ2-7|.|many|10|TRBV5-5
TGTGCCAGCAGCTCCGACCGACAAGTCTTC
CASSSDRQVF
>TRBJ2-2|TRBD2|many|16|TRBV6-5
TGTGCCAGCACCCGTCGGGGGGGGGGGCCGACCGGGGAGCTGTTTTTT
CASTRRGGGPTGELFF
>TRBJ2-1|.|many|16|TRBV4-2
TGTGCCAGCAGCCAACCCGACGGTAGCTCCTACAATGAGCAGTTCTTC
CASSQPDGSSYNEQFF
>TRBJ2-3|.|many|17|TRBV25-1
TGTGCCAGCAGTGAATTCCGTTCGGCGGGAAGCACAGATACGCAGTATTTT
CASSEFRSAGSTDTQYF
>TRBJ2-7|.|many|15|TRBV12-3/TRBV12-4
TGTGCCAGCAGTTTCCTCGAAGGGGCATCCTACGAGCAGTACTTC
CASSFLEGASYEQYF
>TRBJ2-2|.|many|18|TRBV10-3
TGTGCCATCAGTGAGTCGAGTGGGCGACAGACCCAAACCGGGGAGCTGTTTTTT
CAISESSGRQTQTGELFF
>TRBJ1-4|.|many|12|TRBV29-1
TGCAGCGTTAGAGGTGACGCGACAAAACTGTTTTTT
CSVRGDATKLFF
>TRBJ1-1|.|.|13|TRBV10-3
TGTGCCATCGGGTGGGGGGCGAACACTGAAGCTTTCTTT
CAIGWGANTEAFF
>TRBJ1-3|.|many|16|TRBV15
TGTGCCACCTCGGAGAGAGCGCTAGCCTCTGGAAACACCATATATTTT
CATSERALASGNTIYF
>TRBJ2-1|.|.|16|TRBV5-1
TGCGCCAGCAGCTCAAATCCGGGACAAGCCTACAATGAGCAGTTCTTC
CASSSNPGQAYNEQFF
>TRBJ2-5|.|once|14|TRBV5-1
TGCGCCAGCAGCTTTTGGTCCTCTGAGGGGACACAGTACTTC
CASSFWSSEGTQYF
>TRBJ2-1|.|many|14|TRBV5-1
TGCGCCAGCAGCTTGGGGGGGAACAATGTTGAGCAGTTCTTC
CASSLGGNNVEQFF
>TRBJ2-1|TRBD1|many|13|TRBV5-1
TGCGCCACCCGAGCCGGGACAGGCAATGAGCAGTTCTTC
CATRAGTGNEQFF
>TRBJ2-1|.|.|15|TRBV29-1
TGCAGCGTGCCTGCGATTTCTAGCTCCTACAATGAGCAGTTCTTC
CSVPAISSSYNEQFF
>TRBJ2-5|.|many|15|TRBV18
TGTGCCAGCTCACCACCCCGGGAACCAAAAGAGACCCAGTACTTC
CASSPPREPKETQYF
>TRBJ2-1|.|.|17|TRBV5-5
TGTTCCAGCACCCCCATAGAGACGTGGGGGGGCCGAAATGAGCAGTTCTTC
CSSTPIETWGGRNEQFF
>TRBJ2-3|.|few|13|TRBV12-3/TRBV12-4
TGTGCCAGCAGTGCTTCAGATGTGGGTACGCAGTATTTT
CASSASDVGTQYF
>TRBJ2-5|TRBD2|few|18|TRBV4-2
TGTGCCAGCAGCCAGGGGTGGGCGGGAGGGCTAACGCAAGAGACCCAGTACTTC
CASSQGWAGGLTQETQYF
>TRBJ1-1|TRBD1|.|16|TRBV2
TGTGCCAGCAGTGAAGTGGGACAGGGAGGGGACACTGAAGCTTTCTTT
CASSEVGQGGDTEAFF
>TRBJ2-1|.|.|14|TRBV30
TGTGCCTGGGGGGTAGACTGGGGTAGGGATGAGCAGTTCTTC
CAWGVDWGRDEQFF
>TRBJ2-5|.|many|16|TRBV11-2
TGTGCCAGCAGCGGACCTCGGCGGGGAGATCAAGAGACCCAGTACTTC
CASSGPRRGDQETQYF
>TRBJ2-5|.|.|13|TRBV6-5
TGTGCCAGCAGAACGGACGGGCGGGAGACCCAGTACTTC
CASRTDGRETQYF
>TRBJ2-6|.|many|19|TRBV9
TGTGCCAGCAGCGTAGAGGGGCGGAGACCGCACTCTGGGGCCAACGTCCTGACTTTC
CASSVEGRRPHSGANVLTF
>TRBJ2-5|.|many|18|TRBV5-5
TGTGCCAGCAGCTTTATGGGACGGGGGTGGGTTTTTAAAGAGACCCAGTACTTC
CASSFMGRGWVFKETQYF
>TRBJ2-3|TRBD2|many|15|TRBV27
TGTGCCAGCTGGAAAAGCGGGAGGGGGGCAGATACGCAGTATTTT
CASWKSGRGADTQYF
>TRBJ2-5|TRBD2|once|16|TRBV11-1
TGTGCCAGCAGCTTACCTCGTCTAGCGGGGGAAGAGACCCAGTACTTC
CASSLPRLAGEETQYF
>TRBJ2-1|.|.|17|TRBV10-3
TGTGCCATCAGCCCCTTCTATCGGGACCTCTCCTACAATGAGCAGTTCTTC
CAISPFYRDLSYNEQFF
>TRBJ2-7|.|many|14|TRBV7-3
TGTGCCAGCAGCCCCGCCCAGGCCCCCTACGAGCAGTACTTC
CASSPAQAPYEQYF
>TRBJ2-4|TRBD1|.|19|TRBV6-1
TGTGCCAGCAGTCAGGGGACAGGCGAACTTCTTTTAGCCAAAAACATTCAGTACTTC
CASSQGTGELLLAKNIQYF
>TRBJ2-2|TRBD1|many|15|TRBV11-2
TGTGCCAGCACCGTAGGGACAGGGGTTAGCGGGGAGCTGTTTTTT
CASTVGTGVSGELFF
>TRBJ2-1|TRBD2|many|15|TRBV7-3
TGTGCCAGCAGCTTACGGTTAGCGGGAGGGGATGAGCAGTTCTTC
CASSLRLAGGDEQFF
>TRBJ2-1|TRBD2|.|17|TRBV7-3
TGTGCCAGCAGCTCCGGACTAGCGGGAGGGTGGCTGGATGAGCAGTTCTTC
CASSSGLAGGWLDEQFF
>TRBJ1-5|.|.|14|TRBV27
TGTGCCAGCGGTGCATGGGGACGCAATCAGCCCCAGCATTTT
CASGAWGRNQPQHF
>TRBJ2-4|.|many|13|TRBV6-1
TGTGCCAGCAGGGGAATAGCCAAAAACATTCAGTACTTC
CASRGIAKNIQYF
>TRBJ2-7|.|many|13|TRBV27
TGTGCCAGCAGTTTAGGGATAACCGGCGAGCAGTACTTC
CASSLGITGEQYF
>TRBJ2-5|TRBD2|many|15|TRBV5-1
TGCGCCAGCAGCTTGGAGCGGGGGCACGGAGAGACCCAGTACTTC
CASSLERGHGETQYF
>TRBJ2-2|TRBD2|many|17|TRBV5-1
TGCGCCAGCAGCTTTTTCATCAGGACTAGCGGGGCCGGGGAGCTGTTTTTT
CASSFFIRTSGAGELFF
>TRBJ2-1|TRBD2|many|16|TRBV5-1
TGCGCCAGCAGCCCAGGGACTAGCGGGGCGTACAATGAGCAGTTCTTC
CASSPGTSGAYNEQFF
>TRBJ2-1|.|few|15|TRBV6-5
TGTGCCAGCAGCCCCACGGTCGGCTCCTACAATGAGCAGTTCTTC
CASSPTVGSYNEQFF
>TRBJ1-1|.|many|14|TRBV5-1
TGCGCCAGCAGCGATGGCGACGGGAACACTGAAGCTTTCTTT
CASSDGDGNTEAFF
>TRBJ2-1|.|many|14|TRBV25-1
TGTGCCAGCAGTGGATATGGCTTATACAATGAGCAGTTCTTC
CASSGYGLYNEQFF